These 30 T cell receptor beta chains came from one sample sequenced in a study of cytomegalovirus exposure and HLA in healthy donors. This table comes from immunoSEQ multiplex PCR, and its TCRdb copy is limited to in-frame clones, with some not included. The repertoire holds more than 95,000 clones, with about 82% as singletons. The sample was PBMCs. Source of these receptors: a man between 18 and 29 years old in good health and CMV-seronegative.

The rearrangement uses TRBV5-1 and TRBJ2-5; a weak D match, TRBD2 (5 bases). The germline V gene has CDR1 SGHRS and CDR2 YFSETQ. CDR3 length: 15 amino acids. V lost 4 bases to trimming and J lost 5 bases, with 18 bases between them. For the CDR3, the DNA is TGCGCCAGCAGCGCCTCAGGACTCCCGCGGGAGACCCAGTACTTC. Translating gives CASSASGLPRETQYF.

This clone was seen once. The rearrangement uses TRBV30 and TRBJ1-2; 8 nucleotides agree with TRBD1. Germline trimming cut 3 bases from V and 14 bases from J; bases unmatched to any gene: 8. This CDR3 spans 11 amino acids. In germline, CDR1 is GTSNPN, CDR2 SVGIG (reference sequence). Here the CDR3 DNA reads TGTGCCTGGAGCCCGGGACAGGCAAAAACCTTC. This encodes CAWSPGQAKTF. The full variable domain, completed using reference TRBV30 and TRBJ1-2, is SQTIHQWPATLVQPVGSPLSLECTVEGTSNPNLYWYRQAAGRGLQLLFYSVGIGQISSEVPQNLSASRPQDRQFILSSKKLLLSDSGFYLCAWSPGQAKTFGSGTRLTVV.

The genes are TRBV2 and TRBJ2-2; 12 nucleotides match TRBD1. Germline values: CDR1 SNHLY, CDR2 FYNNEI. The CDR3 length is 17 residues. The J segment lost 3 bases and the V segment lost 3 bases, leaving 5 bases of the junction unmatched. CDR3 loop: CASSDLGTGGHTGELFF. The CDR3 DNA is TGTGCCAGCAGTGATTTGGGGACAGGGGGCCACACCGGGGAGCTGTTTTTT.

This clone has only a few counts. The CDR3 region is CSVRNTEAFF. The CDR3 DNA reads as TGCAGCGTCCGGAACACTGAAGCTTTCTTT. The gene calls are TRBV29-1 and TRBJ1-1; D is unclear. The CDR3 has 10 residues. With 6 bases removed from V and 1 base from J, the gap between germline ends came to 3 bases. Germline V gives CDR1 SQVTM, CDR2 ANQGSEA.

The chain is built from TRBV18 and TRBJ1-1; 10 bases are shared with TRBD1. Germline CDR1 and CDR2: KGHSH and LQKENI. V shed 3 bases, J shed 5 bases, and the junction held 9 bases outside the gene matches. The CDR3 contains 16 residues. CDR3: CASSPRTGGRGTEAFF. CDR3 nucleotides: TGTGCCAGCTCACCCCGGACAGGGGGAAGAGGAACTGAAGCTTTCTTT.

The CDR3 is CASSEAGGGISGAEAFF. The CDR3 region has the DNA TGTGCCAGCAGTGAAGCGGGCGGAGGCATCTCAGGCGCTGAAGCTTTCTTT. The chain couples TRBV6-1 to TRBJ1-1; no clear D gene. The germline gives CDR1 MNHNS, CDR2 SASEGT. The ends were cut back, 0 bases at V and 6 bases at J, with 20 bases in the middle. There are 17 residues in the CDR3.

The V and J genes are TRBV15 and TRBJ2-2; D unclear. V was clipped by 1 base and J by 0 bases, with 9 bases between them. The CDR3 has 16 amino acids. Per the germline V gene, CDR1 is LNHNV and CDR2 is YYDKDF (reference sequence). The CDR3 sequence: CATSRGQAPNTGELFF. In DNA form, the CDR3 reads TGTGCCACCAGCAGAGGACAAGCCCCGAACACCGGGGAGCTGTTTTTT.

The chain uses TRBV7-9 and TRBJ2-1, with 11 bases aligning to TRBD2. The CDR3 length is 16 residues. Germline CDR1 SEHNR, CDR2 FQNEAQ (reference sequence). The V gene end was trimmed by 1 base and the J gene end by 8 bases; junction bases not matched to a gene: 7. CDR3 nucleotides: TGTGCCAGCAGCTTAGATTTACTAGCGGGAGCCCATGAGCAGTTCTTC. Amino acid sequence: CASSLDLLAGAHEQFF.

The V and J genes are TRBV19 and TRBJ1-2, with TRBD1 matching 8 bases. Germline trimming cut 8 bases from V and 4 bases from J; bases unmatched to any gene: 6. CDR3 size: 13 residues. Per the germline V gene, CDR1 is LNHDA and CDR2 is SQIVND (reference sequence). The CDR3 loop is CASYGTGVYGYTF. CDR3 in DNA: TGTGCCAGTTATGGGACAGGTGTCTATGGCTACACCTTC.

The chain carries TRBV11-2 and TRBJ2-1; possible D gene TRBD2, 6 bases. CDR3 size: 12 residues. Germline loops: CDR1 SGHAT, CDR2 FQNNGV. V lost 1 base to trimming and J lost 9 bases, with 7 bases between them. CDR3 bases: TGTGCCAGCAGCTTAGCGGGAGTTGAGCAGTTCTTC. It codes for CASSLAGVEQFF.

This chain links TRBV19 with TRBJ2-1; 8 bases line up with TRBD1. After removal of 7 bases from V and 8 bases from J, the junction contained 7 bases not matched to a gene. The CDR3 sequence is 13 residues long. CDR1 is LNHDA, CDR2 SQIVND, per germline (reference sequence). The CDR3 region has the DNA TGTGCCAGTAAAGCACAGGGGGTACATGAGCAGTTCTTC. Translating it yields CASKAQGVHEQFF.

This chain connects TRBV30 to TRBJ1-1; tentative D call: TRBD1 (6 bases). Germline V gives CDR1 GTSNPN, CDR2 SVGIG (reference sequence). Trimming pared 4 bases from V and 4 bases from J, leaving 22 bases between. The CDR3 is 16 amino acids. The CDR3 DNA follows: TGTGCCTGGACCCGAGGGGGGGCTTCGGGAATCACTGAAGCTTTCTTT. Protein: CAWTRGGASGITEAFF.

V usage is TRBV12-5 and J usage is TRBJ1-4; 11 positions match TRBD1. This CDR3 is built from 16 residues. Trimming at V came to 1 base and at J to 7 bases, leaving 5 bases not matched to a gene. Germline V CDR1 and CDR2: LGHNT, FRNRAP. The CDR3 sequence: CASGLAGTGGSEKLFF. In DNA, the CDR3 is TGTGCTAGTGGTTTGGCCGGGACAGGGGGAAGTGAAAAACTGTTTTTT.

The CDR3 protein is CASSFERRSQETQYF. CDR3 DNA sequence: TGTGCCAGCAGCTTTGAGAGGCGGAGCCAAGAGACCCAGTACTTC. The rearrangement uses TRBV5-6 and TRBJ2-5; D gene uncertain. This CDR3 is 15 amino acids long. The germline V and J ends were trimmed by 2 bases and 1 base, with 12 bases remaining between them. CDR1 is SGHDT and CDR2 is YYEEEE in the germline V gene.

This chain connects TRBV2 to TRBJ1-4; TRBD1 agrees at 9 bases. CDR1 and CDR2 (germline): SNHLY, FYNNEI. The V segment lost 4 bases and the J segment 8 bases; nucleotides outside the gene matches: 8. The CDR3 runs 15 residues. CDR3 nucleotide sequence: TGTGCCAGCAGTGGAGAAGGGACAGGGAAAGAAAAACTGTTTTTT. Translating gives CASSGEGTGKEKLFF.

The rearrangement uses TRBV6-1 and TRBJ1-4; 7 bases align to TRBD1. J was trimmed by 8 bases and V by 6 bases; bases with no gene match: 9. The CDR3 is made up of 14 amino acids. CDR1 and CDR2 (germline): MNHNS, SASEGT. CDR3 loop: CASSGTALGEKLFF. In nucleotides, the CDR3 is TGTGCCAGCAGCGGGACAGCCCTTGGGGAAAAACTGTTTTTT.

The V and J genes are TRBV19 and TRBJ2-1, with D tentatively TRBD2 (5 bases). CDR1 and CDR2 (germline): LNHDA, SQIVND (reference sequence). The CDR3 length is 14 residues. Trimming stripped 4 bases from V and 4 bases from J, with 11 bases between. The CDR3 DNA is TGTGCCAGTAGTAACCTGGGAGCGTACAATGAGCAGTTCTTC. Translation gives CASSNLGAYNEQFF. Filled out from reference TRBV19 and TRBJ2-1, the complete variable domain reads DGGITQSPKYLFRKEGQNVTLSCEQNLNHDAMYWYRQDPGQGLRLIYYSQIVNDFQKGDIAEGYSVSREKKESFPLTVTSAQKNPTAFYLCASSNLGAYNEQFFGPGTRLTVL.

The gene calls are TRBV9 and TRBJ2-3; 12 positions agree with TRBD2. Germline trimming cut 4 bases from V and 2 bases from J; bases unmatched to any gene: 8. The CDR3 runs to 17 residues. Germline V gene lookup returns CDR1 SGDLS and CDR2 YYNGEE. CDR3 sequence reads: CASSPRTSGGLTDTQYF. CDR3 in DNA: TGTGCCAGCAGCCCCCGAACTAGCGGGGGGCTCACAGATACGCAGTATTTT.

The chain couples TRBV19 to TRBJ1-5, with a possible D match to TRBD1 (6 bases). Germline values: CDR1 LNHDA, CDR2 SQIVND (reference sequence). The CDR3 consists of 16 residues. V was clipped by 6 bases and J by 7 bases, with 22 bases between them. CDR3 DNA: TGTGCCAGTAGCCTCAGGGGCGCTGGAAGGGAACAGCCCCAGCATTTT. Amino acids: CASSLRGAGREQPQHF.

This rearrangement joins TRBV27 to TRBJ2-5, with TRBD1 as a possible D gene (5 bases). Germline-derived CDR1 and CDR2 are MNHEY and SMNVEV (reference sequence). The CDR3 extends over 16 amino acids. V was shortened by 5 bases and J by 0 bases, with 16 bases between the two germline ends. The DNA of the CDR3 is TGTGCCAGCAGTCGCAGGGTAGGGATGTACCAAGAGACCCAGTACTTC. Its translation: CASSRRVGMYQETQYF.

The rearrangement uses TRBV6-5 and TRBJ2-3, with D perhaps matching TRBD1 (5 bases). Trimming took off 8 bases at V and 0 bases at J, with 12 bases between the two ends. Looked up from germline, CDR1 is MNHEY and CDR2 is SVGAGI. The CDR3 runs 14 residues. The CDR3 coding sequence is TGTGCCAGCGGCGGACAAACTAGCACAGATACGCAGTATTTT. Translated, it gives CASGGQTSTDTQYF.

The chain couples TRBV15 to TRBJ2-5, with D perhaps matching TRBD2 (6 bases). Germline V lookup: CDR1 LNHNV, CDR2 YYDKDF (reference sequence). Between the trimmed V and J ends, which lost 0 bases and 2 bases, there was a span of 13 bases. The CDR3 runs to 16 residues. The CDR3 here is CATSRDLGGNQETQYF. In DNA form, the CDR3 reads TGTGCCACCAGCAGAGATCTTGGGGGGAATCAAGAGACCCAGTACTTC.

The chain recombines TRBV4-2 with TRBJ2-1, with 11 bases lining up with TRBD2. The CDR3 totals 15 residues. Germline loops: CDR1 LGHNA, CDR2 YNFKEQ. V was clipped by 1 base and J by 7 bases; unmatched bases: 3. As DNA, the CDR3 is TGTGCCAGCAGCCAAGCACTAGCGGGAGTGAATGAGCAGTTCTTC. Translating gives CASSQALAGVNEQFF.

CDR3: CASSPEAQAGGYTF. The CDR3, as DNA: TGTGCCAGCAGCCCGGAGGCCCAGGCGGGGGGCTACACCTTC. V gene TRBV5-4 combines with J gene TRBJ1-2; D gene uncertain. CDR1 and CDR2 from the germline V gene are SGHNT and YYREEE (reference sequence). V was clipped by 4 bases and J by 8 bases, with 18 bases between them. The CDR3 totals 14 residues.

Here the CDR3 reads CASRATGGPTDTQYF. The DNA for the CDR3 is TGTGCCAGCAGGGCGACCGGGGGGCCCACAGATACGCAGTATTTT. The chain is built from TRBV9 and TRBJ2-3; D is possibly TRBD2 (7 bases). Germline values: CDR1 SGDLS, CDR2 YYNGEE. V was pared by 5 bases and J by 2 bases, with 15 bases between. The CDR3 is 15 residues long.

This clone was seen only a few times. The chain employs TRBV7-9 and TRBJ1-2; 8 nucleotides agree with TRBD1. V lost 5 bases, J lost 4 bases, and 9 bases stayed unmatched. CDR1 is SEHNR, CDR2 FQNEAQ, per germline (reference sequence). The CDR3 loop spans 15 amino acids. This CDR3 is CASSPLDREGYGYTF. The CDR3 DNA reads TGTGCCAGCAGCCCCTTGGACAGGGAGGGCTATGGCTACACCTTC.

This clone turned up a few times. The chain links TRBV27 to TRBJ2-2, with 10 bases matching TRBD2. The length of the CDR3 is 16 residues. Unmatched junction bases numbered 6, after V lost 4 bases and J lost 4 bases. Germline values: CDR1 MNHEY, CDR2 SMNVEV (reference sequence). CDR3 protein: CASSSLAGAFTGELFF. DNA of the CDR3: TGTGCCAGCAGTTCCCTAGCGGGGGCCTTCACCGGGGAGCTGTTTTTT.

The chain recombines TRBV5-1 with TRBJ2-1; D is perhaps TRBD1 (5 bases). Germline CDR1 is SGHRS and CDR2 is YFSETQ. The ends were cut back, 0 bases at V and 2 bases at J, with 9 bases in the middle. The CDR3 covers 15 residues. CDR3 nucleotide sequence: TGCGCCAGCAGCTTGGGGCAGGGCGCCTACAATGAGCAGTTCTTC. Translated: CASSLGQGAYNEQFF.

J is TRBJ1-2 and V is TRBV6-1; TRBD1 agrees at 8 bases. Trimming took 5 bases from V and 6 from J; bases not matched to a gene: 11. In germline, CDR1 is MNHNS, CDR2 SASEGT. This CDR3 has 15 residues. CDR3 in amino acids: CASSKSGQGVDGYTF. The CDR3 nucleotides are TGTGCCAGCAGTAAAAGCGGACAGGGCGTGGATGGCTACACCTTC.

CDR3 loop: CASSPHGDGTGMNTEAFF. DNA of the CDR3: TGTGCCAGCAGCCCTCACGGCGACGGGACAGGCATGAACACTGAAGCTTTCTTT. V gene TRBV7-6 combines with J gene TRBJ1-1, with TRBD1 matching 8 bases. Trimming at V came to 5 bases and at J to 0 bases, leaving 14 bases not matched to a gene. CDR3 length: 18 residues. The germline V gene encodes CDR1 SGHVS and CDR2 FNYEAQ.